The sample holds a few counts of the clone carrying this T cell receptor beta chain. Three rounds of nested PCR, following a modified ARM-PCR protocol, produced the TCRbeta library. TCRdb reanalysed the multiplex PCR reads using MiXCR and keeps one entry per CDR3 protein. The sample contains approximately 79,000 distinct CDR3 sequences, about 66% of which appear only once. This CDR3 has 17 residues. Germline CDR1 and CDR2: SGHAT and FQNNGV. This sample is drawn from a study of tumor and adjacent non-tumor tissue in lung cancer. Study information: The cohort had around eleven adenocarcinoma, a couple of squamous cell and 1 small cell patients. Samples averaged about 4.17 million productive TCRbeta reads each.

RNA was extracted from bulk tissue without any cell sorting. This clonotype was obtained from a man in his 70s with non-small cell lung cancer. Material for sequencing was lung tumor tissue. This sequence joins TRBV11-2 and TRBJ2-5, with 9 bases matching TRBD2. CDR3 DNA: TGTTCCGGCAGCTTAGGGGCTAGCGGGATCGTCGTGGAGACCCAGTACTTC. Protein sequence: CSGSLGASGIVVETQYF.